The sequence of this T cell receptor (beta chain) was determined in a study of blood T cell repertoires in COVID-19. Study as a whole: Samples taken during acute and convalescent COVID-19 were collected in the United States, Italy and Spain. In each case, the material was cDNA or gDNA derived from T cells, B-cell-depleted T cells, or PBMCs.

Trimming removed 7 bases at V and 3 bases at J, with 15 bases between. CDR1 is SGHAT and CDR2 is FQNNGV in the germline V gene. The CDR3 contains 14 residues. This clone was observed a single time. Measured with immunoSEQ multiplex PCR; TCRdb has only the in-frame clones, and not every one. The profile shows roughly 300,000 clones, about 90% of them singletons. The J gene is TRBJ1-1, the V gene TRBV11-2; no firm D call. Material for sequencing was PBMCs or T cells enriched from blood (not recorded which). This TCR came from a woman in her twenties or thirties who had recovered from COVID-19. The CDR3 DNA is TGTGCCAGCACCGCCCGCGGTAGAGACACTGAAGCTTTCTTT. It codes for CASTARGRDTEAFF. The entire variable domain, with the rest obtained from reference TRBV11-2 and TRBJ1-1, is as follows: EAGVAQSPRYKIIEKRQSVAFWCNPISGHATLYWYQQILGQGPKLLIQFQNNGVVDDSQLPKDRFSAERLKGVDSTLKIQPAKLEDSAVYLCASTARGRDTEAFFGQGTRLTVV.